The text below deals with one TCR beta chain. Its antigen has not been determined. Base qualities are missing; no much larger clone stands one base away. To prepare the library, the immunoSEQ multiplex PCR assay was applied. To provide template for TCR sequencing, every sample had RNA extracted and reverse transcribed into cDNA. SuperScript III was used for first-strand cDNA synthesis, primed with a 2:1 mix of oligo-dT and random hexamers. A synthetic immune receptor repertoire was used to gauge amplification bias, and whatever bias remained was removed computationally. The study's own analysis went as follows. Raw reads were preprocessed to remove errors, and CDR3 was defined according to IMGT conventions as the region from the conserved cysteine to phenylalanine. Clonality was calculated as 1 minus Shannon entropy normalized by log2 of the number of productive unique TCRs. Scalp TCRbeta sequences were cross-referenced with sorted blood CD4 and CD8 repertoires so that the CD4 or CD8 identity of scalp clones could be inferred. Held by TCRdb, this immuneACCESS table contains in-frame sequences only and omits some clones. Under half of the omission traces to an unresolved V gene where checked; the cause of the rest is unknown. Clone size and V and J calls were adopted from that table, with D and trimming inferred from the DNA. This sample has fewer than 100,000 clones in its table, and just over 70% of those were observed once. The leading ten clones occupy approximately 15% of the sample.

The data belong to a study of CD8+ T cells in alopecia areata (dated by TCRdb to between 2018 and 2020). Context from the whole study: The treated patients, all with moderate-to-severe alopecia areata, were enrolled in an open-label pilot trial of oral tofacitinib given at 5 to 10 mg twice daily. Tofacitinib was administered for 6 to 18 months, and 6 months of follow-up off drug were then conducted to assess delayed response and recurrence. In treated patients, disease severity was measured using the SALT score, which gives the percentage of scalp surface area affected. High-throughput TCRbeta sequencing was used to examine T cell clonal expansion in alopecia areata in both the C3H/HeJ mouse model and human patients. In humans, TCRbeta sequencing was performed on scalp tissue and on sorted CD4+ and CD8+ peripheral blood T cells from healthy controls and from patients with patchy or totalis/universalis alopecia areata. Tofacitinib-treated patients had biopsies at baseline and at 4 and 24 weeks of treatment, with a later scalp biopsy in several patients. Scalp clonality was compared across normal scalp (n=4), patchy alopecia areata scalp (n=8), and alopecia totalis/universalis scalp (n=8). RNA came from the PAXgene miRNA kit for fixed scalp, the miRNeasy kit for PBMCs, and the RNeasy kit for mouse skin. TCRbeta CDR3 regions were amplified by immunoSEQ multiplex PCR with 35 Vbeta forward and 13 Jbeta reverse primers.

The CDR3 measures 15 amino acids from cysteine to phenylalanine. Only CDR3 DNA remains: 45 bases, in frame from the first base. V and J lose 0 bases and 5 bases, and a span of 14 bases separates them. The germline V gene gives CDR1 as SGHDN and CDR2 as FVKESK. What the study reported, not specific to this receptor: The treated cohort was small, with a single nonresponder, so links between baseline CD8+ expansion and response need larger studies. Many expanded lesional clones were found to persist in scalp and blood during tofacitinib treatment, and relapse after treatment cessation may be partly explained by this persistence. Compared with mice, TCR sequences shared between patients were less clear, possibly partly because of HLA diversity across the patient population. Compared with normal scalp, lesional scalp had higher clonality and more expanded CD8+ clones, particularly in alopecia totalis/universalis, a pattern that suggests antigenic drive. Scalp clonality and the number of expanded CD8+ clones among the top 100 scalp clones were significantly decreased by tofacitinib. Unlike mouse skin, where gammadelta T cells dominate, normal human skin contains resident alphabeta T cells that get sequenced too, which complicates analysis of the scalp TCR repertoire.

The treatment or condition label of this sample denotes: oral pan-JAK inhibitor, 5-10 mg twice daily. From alopecia areata patients, peripheral blood was collected along with lesional scalp punch biopsies. PBMCs were isolated by density centrifugation and stained for CD3, CD4 and CD8, after which CD4+ and CD8+ T cells were sorted on a FACSAria. This receptor was obtained from a human donor with alopecia areata. The V gene is TRBV14 and the J gene is TRBJ2-7; the D gene is perhaps TRBD2, from 5 matching bases. This specimen was CD8+ T cells sorted from blood, taken at approximately week 42, from a patient treated with tofacitinib. CDR3 loop: CASSQDPRGLHEQYF. In nucleotide form, the sequence is TGTGCCAGCAGCCAAGACCCCCGGGGTCTTCACGAGCAGTACTTC.